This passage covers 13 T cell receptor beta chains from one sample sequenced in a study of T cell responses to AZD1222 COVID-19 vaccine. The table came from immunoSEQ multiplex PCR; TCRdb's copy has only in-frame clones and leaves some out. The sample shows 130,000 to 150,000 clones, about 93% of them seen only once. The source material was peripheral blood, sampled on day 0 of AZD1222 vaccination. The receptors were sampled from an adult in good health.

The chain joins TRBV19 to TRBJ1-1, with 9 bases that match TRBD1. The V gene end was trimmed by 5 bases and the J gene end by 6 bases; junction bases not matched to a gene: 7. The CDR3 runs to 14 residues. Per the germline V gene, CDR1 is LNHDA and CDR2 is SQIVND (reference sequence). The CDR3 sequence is CASSLTGGTSEAFF. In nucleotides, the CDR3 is TGTGCCAGTAGTTTGACAGGGGGAACATCTGAAGCTTTCTTT.

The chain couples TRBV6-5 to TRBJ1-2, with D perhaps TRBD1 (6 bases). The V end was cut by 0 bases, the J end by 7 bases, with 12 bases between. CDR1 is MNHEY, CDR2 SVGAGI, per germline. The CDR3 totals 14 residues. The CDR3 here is CASSYSGGAGGYTF. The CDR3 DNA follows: TGTGCCAGCAGTTACTCGGGGGGGGCGGGTGGCTACACCTTC.

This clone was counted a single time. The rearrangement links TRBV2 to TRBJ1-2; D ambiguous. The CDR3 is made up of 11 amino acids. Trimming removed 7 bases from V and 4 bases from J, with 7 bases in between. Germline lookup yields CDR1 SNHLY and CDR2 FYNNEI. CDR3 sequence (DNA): TGTGCCAGCATAGGACTCTATGGCTACACCTTC. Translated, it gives CASIGLYGYTF.

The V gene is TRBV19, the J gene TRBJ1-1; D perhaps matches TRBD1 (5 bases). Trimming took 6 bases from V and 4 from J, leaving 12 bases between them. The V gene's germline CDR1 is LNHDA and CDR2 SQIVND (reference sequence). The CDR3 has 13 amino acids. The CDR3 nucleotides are TGTGCCAGTAGCCCCAACGGGGGCACTGAAGCTTTCTTT. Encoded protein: CASSPNGGTEAFF.

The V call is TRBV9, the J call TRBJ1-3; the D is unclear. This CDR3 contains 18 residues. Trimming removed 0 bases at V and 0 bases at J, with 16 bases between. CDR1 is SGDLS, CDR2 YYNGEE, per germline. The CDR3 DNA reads TGTGCCAGCAGCGTAGCACCCCTTATAGGGAGCTCTGGAAACACCATATATTTT. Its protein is CASSVAPLIGSSGNTIYF.

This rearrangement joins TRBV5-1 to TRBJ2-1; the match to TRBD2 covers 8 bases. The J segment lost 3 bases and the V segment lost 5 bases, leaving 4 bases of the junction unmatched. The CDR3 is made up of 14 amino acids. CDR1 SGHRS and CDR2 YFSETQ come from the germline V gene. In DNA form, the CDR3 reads TGCGCCAGCAGAGACAGCGGGAGCTACAATGAGCAGTTCTTC. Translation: CASRDSGSYNEQFF.

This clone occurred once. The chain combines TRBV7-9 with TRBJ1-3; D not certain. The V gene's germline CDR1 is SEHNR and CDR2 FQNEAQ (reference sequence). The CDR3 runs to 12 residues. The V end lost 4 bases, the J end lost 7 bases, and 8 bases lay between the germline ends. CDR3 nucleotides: TGTGCCAGCAGCTCCGCGGGGAACACCATATATTTT. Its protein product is CASSSAGNTIYF.

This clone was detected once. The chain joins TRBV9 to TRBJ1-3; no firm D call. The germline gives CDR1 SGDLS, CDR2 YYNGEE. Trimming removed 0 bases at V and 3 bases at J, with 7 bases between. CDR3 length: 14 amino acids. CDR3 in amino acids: CASSVGADGNTIYF. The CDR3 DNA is TGTGCCAGCAGCGTAGGAGCGGATGGAAACACCATATATTTT.

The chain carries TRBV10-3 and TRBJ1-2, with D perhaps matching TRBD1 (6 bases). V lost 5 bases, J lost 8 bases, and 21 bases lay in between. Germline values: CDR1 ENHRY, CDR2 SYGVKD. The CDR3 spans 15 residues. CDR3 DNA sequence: TGTGCCATCAGTCCTGGACAGCAAAAATTGGAGGGCTACACCTTC. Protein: CAISPGQQKLEGYTF.

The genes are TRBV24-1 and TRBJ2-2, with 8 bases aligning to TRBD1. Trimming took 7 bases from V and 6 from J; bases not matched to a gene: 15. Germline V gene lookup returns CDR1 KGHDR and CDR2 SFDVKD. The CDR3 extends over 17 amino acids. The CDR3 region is CATSATQGQDHPGELFF. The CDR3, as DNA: TGTGCCACCAGCGCCACCCAGGGACAGGACCATCCCGGGGAGCTGTTTTTT.

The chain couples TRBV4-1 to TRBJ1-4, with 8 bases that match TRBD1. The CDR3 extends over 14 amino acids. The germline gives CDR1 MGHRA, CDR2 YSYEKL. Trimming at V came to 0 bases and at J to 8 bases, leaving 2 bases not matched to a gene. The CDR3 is CASSQETGEEKLFF. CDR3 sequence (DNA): TGCGCCAGCAGCCAAGAGACAGGGGAGGAAAAACTGTTTTTT.

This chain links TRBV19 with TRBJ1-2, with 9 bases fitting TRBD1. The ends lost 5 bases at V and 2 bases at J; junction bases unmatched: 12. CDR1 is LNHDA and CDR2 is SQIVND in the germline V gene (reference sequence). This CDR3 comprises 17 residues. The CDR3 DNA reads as TGTGCCAGTAGTGTACCGGGACAGGGTTCTTCAAACTATGGCTACACCTTC. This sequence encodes CASSVPGQGSSNYGYTF.

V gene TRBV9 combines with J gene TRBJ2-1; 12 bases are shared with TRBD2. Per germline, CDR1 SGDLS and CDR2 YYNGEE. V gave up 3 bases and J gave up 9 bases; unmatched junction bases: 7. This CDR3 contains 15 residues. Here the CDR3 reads CASSESPGLAGEQFF. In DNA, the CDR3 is TGTGCCAGCAGCGAAAGTCCGGGACTAGCGGGTGAGCAGTTCTTC.